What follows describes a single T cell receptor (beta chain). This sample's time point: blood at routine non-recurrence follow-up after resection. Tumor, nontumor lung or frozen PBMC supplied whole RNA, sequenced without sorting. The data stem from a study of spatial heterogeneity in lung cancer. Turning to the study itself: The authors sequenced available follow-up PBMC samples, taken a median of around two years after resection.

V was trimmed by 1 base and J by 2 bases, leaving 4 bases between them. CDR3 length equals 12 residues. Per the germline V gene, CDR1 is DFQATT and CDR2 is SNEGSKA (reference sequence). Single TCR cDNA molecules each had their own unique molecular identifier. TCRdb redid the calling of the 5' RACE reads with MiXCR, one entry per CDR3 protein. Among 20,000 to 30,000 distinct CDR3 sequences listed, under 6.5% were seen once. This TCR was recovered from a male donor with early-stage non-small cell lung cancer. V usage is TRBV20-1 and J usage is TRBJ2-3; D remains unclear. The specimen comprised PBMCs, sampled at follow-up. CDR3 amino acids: CSARVITDTQYF. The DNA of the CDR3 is TGCAGTGCTAGAGTGATCACAGATACGCAGTATTTT.